This T cell receptor (beta chain) was identified in a study of Ad26.COV2.S vaccination and SARS-CoV-2 variants. As for this clone: Its specificity is unknown.

Between the trimmed V and J ends, which lost 6 bases and 3 bases, there was a span of 5 bases. Germline V gene lookup returns CDR1 MNHEY and CDR2 SVGAGI. The CDR3 is made up of 11 amino acids. Study observations and caveats: Substantial breadth was reported for post-vaccination spike-specific CD8+ and CD4+ T cells. Overall T cell responses may have been underestimated by the analyses of TCR breadth and depth.

Repertoires were generated with immunoSEQ multiplex PCR, while TCRdb's copy carries only in-frame clones and drops some. The sample holds fewer than 150,000 clones, 80% to 90% seen once. The chain is built from TRBV6-5 and TRBJ1-1; D is unresolved. Material: peripheral blood, obtained after recovery from COVID-19. The source of this sequence is a human donor who had recovered from COVID-19. For the CDR3, the DNA is TGTGCCAGCAGCCTTGACACTGAAGCTTTCTTT. This gives the protein CASSLDTEAFF.